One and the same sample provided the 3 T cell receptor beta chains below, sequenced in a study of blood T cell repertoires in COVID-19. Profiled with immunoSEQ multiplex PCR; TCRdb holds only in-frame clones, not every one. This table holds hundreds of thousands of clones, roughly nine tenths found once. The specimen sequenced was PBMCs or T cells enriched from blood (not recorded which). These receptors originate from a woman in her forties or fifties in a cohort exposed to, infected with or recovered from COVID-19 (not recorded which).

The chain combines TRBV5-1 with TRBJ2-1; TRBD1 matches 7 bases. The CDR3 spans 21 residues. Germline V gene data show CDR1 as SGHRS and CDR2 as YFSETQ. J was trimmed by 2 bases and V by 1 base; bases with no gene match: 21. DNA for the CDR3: TGCGCCAGCAGCTTGCTTCCCGACAGGGTCCAATCAAGCCCCCCCTACAATGAGCAGTTCTTC. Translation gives CASSLLPDRVQSSPPYNEQFF.

The CDR3 DNA sequence: TGTGCCAGCAGCGTTCTTCAGACGGGGACCGGGGAGCTGTTTTTT. It encodes CASSVLQTGTGELFF. The chain has TRBV7-2 and TRBJ2-2; D might be TRBD2 (5 bases). Germline assignment: CDR1 SGHTA and CDR2 FQGNSA. The length of the CDR3 is 15 residues. Between the trimmed V and J ends, which lost 5 bases and 5 bases, there was a span of 15 bases. The full variable domain, completed using reference TRBV7-2 and TRBJ2-2, is GAGVSQSPSNKVTEKGKDVELRCDPISGHTALYWYRQSLGQGLEFLIYFQGNSAPDKSGLPSDRFSAERTGGSVSTLTIQRTQQEDSAVYLCASSVLQTGTGELFFGEGSRLTVL.

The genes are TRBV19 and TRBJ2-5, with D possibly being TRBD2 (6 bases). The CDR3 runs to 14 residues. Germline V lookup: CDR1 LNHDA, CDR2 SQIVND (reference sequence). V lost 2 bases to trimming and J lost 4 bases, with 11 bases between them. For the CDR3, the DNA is TGTGCCAGTAGTATAACGCAGGGAGGAGAGACCCAGTACTTC. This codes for CASSITQGGETQYF. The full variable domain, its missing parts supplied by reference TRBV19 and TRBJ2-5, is DGGITQSPKYLFRKEGQNVTLSCEQNLNHDAMYWYRQDPGQGLRLIYYSQIVNDFQKGDIAEGYSVSREKKESFPLTVTSAQKNPTAFYLCASSITQGGETQYFGPGTRLLVL.